This T cell receptor (beta chain) was captured in a study of metastatic and nonmetastatic thyroid tumors (dated by TCRdb to the early 2020s). Some background on the complete study: Repertoires from peripheral blood and from tumor or nodule tissue samples of malignant and benign thyroid patients were compared.

No treatment had been received by any patient before thyroid surgery. Using T-cell receptor beta sequencing, the researchers looked back retrospectively at clinical samples from patients, gathered between about 2011 and 2019. Trimming costs V 0 bases and J 4 bases, and their ends lie 4 bases apart. For CDR1 and CDR2, the germline V gene lists SGHVS and FQNEAQ. From cysteine to phenylalanine, the CDR3 is 12 amino acids long. The DNA shown is the 36-base CDR3, in frame from base 1. Summary of the overall study and its limitations: In both blood and tumor samples, malignant tumors were reported to have significantly higher TCR beta diversity than benign nodules.

Libraries came from PCR. The listed sequencing device is Illumina HiSeq 4000. The TCR beta-chain CDR3 region of each patient was profiled by high-throughput sequencing. From the authors' description of their analysis: Drawing on CDR3 differences between clinicopathological groups, the researchers built a classifier meant to tell apart patients with distant-metastatic papillary thyroid cancer. To measure repertoire diversity the researchers used the Shannon index, while the Morisita-Horn index served to gauge how similar the tumor and blood repertoires were. TCRdb reworked the public reads: Q25 trimming with fastp, MiXCR clone assembly, productive beta chains retained. V and J calls and clone size were set by TCRdb, not the authors. The sample table lists 13,000 to 15,000 clones, approximately 12% of them with a count of one. The ten largest clonotypes hold more than 14% of the sample. This clone is termed large (0.1 to 1%). Its cognate antigen has yet to be identified. Base-call qualities are not available, and no considerably larger clone is one nucleotide away.

The sequence came from a female donor with papillary thyroid cancer or a benign thyroid nodule (not recorded which). Some clones in this sample may be carry-over from other donors' samples. The sequenced sample consisted of blood. This chain joins TRBV7-8 to TRBJ2-7; no D segment can be confidently identified. The encoded CDR3 is CASSLAEYEQYF. The nucleotides read TGTGCCAGCAGCTTAGCCGAGTACGAGCAGTACTTC.